The next 10 T cell receptor beta chains were all read from a single sample in a study of OX40 agonist ivuxolimab in advanced cancers. Here immunoSEQ multiplex PCR was the method, and the copy in TCRdb shows in-frame clones only, minus some. The top ten clones hold 0.6% to 0.7% of a sample with around 16,000 clones, more than 70% of them seen once. The sequences come from CD4+ or CD8+ T cells sorted from blood, collected in a trial of the OX40 agonist ivuxolimab. All receptors derive from an adult with an advanced solid tumor such as melanoma, head and neck, liver or kidney cancer.

CDR3 region: CASSFPGYEQYF. Written as DNA, the CDR3 is TGTGCCAGCAGCTTCCCCGGCTACGAGCAGTACTTC. The chain links TRBV5-4 to TRBJ2-7; D is undetermined. Germline lookup yields CDR1 SGHNT and CDR2 YYREEE (reference sequence). This CDR3 comprises 12 residues. The V end lost 2 bases, the J end lost 3 bases, and 6 bases lay between the germline ends. The whole variable domain, remainder taken from reference TRBV5-4 and TRBJ2-7, is ETGVTQSPTHLIKTRGQQVTLRCSSQSGHNTVSWYQQALGQGPQFIFQYYREEENGRGNFPPRFSGLQFPNYSSELNVNALELDDSALYLCASSFPGYEQYFGPGTRLTVT.

The chain is built from TRBV6-6 and TRBJ1-1; TRBD1 is a possible D gene (5 bases). This CDR3 has 16 amino acids. V lost 6 bases and J 0 bases, leaving 17 bases between the germline ends. Germline V gives CDR1 MNHNY, CDR2 SVGAGI (reference sequence). CDR3 region: CASSRLRQSMNTEAFF. CDR3 bases: TGTGCCAGCAGCCGTCTTCGACAGTCGATGAACACTGAAGCTTTCTTT.

This chain joins TRBV11-2 and TRBJ2-1; tentative D call: TRBD2 (6 bases). The CDR3 length is 15 residues. V was shortened by 2 bases and J by 13 bases, with 21 bases between the two germline ends. Germline V gives CDR1 SGHAT, CDR2 FQNNGV. In DNA form, the CDR3 reads TGTGCCAGCAGCTTAAGGTCGGGACTTCAGGGCTTCCAGTTCTTC. Residues: CASSLRSGLQGFQFF.

The chain recombines TRBV29-1 with TRBJ2-1; 8 positions match TRBD1. Unmatched junction bases numbered 15, after V lost 7 bases and J lost 4 bases. This CDR3 comprises 16 residues. CDR1 is SQVTM, CDR2 ANQGSEA, per germline. The CDR3 here is CSAASGRTGNYNEQFF. The CDR3 DNA follows: TGCAGCGCTGCCTCGGGGAGGACAGGGAATTACAATGAGCAGTTCTTC.

The chain links TRBV4-2 to TRBJ2-1, with a possible D match to TRBD2 (6 bases). The germline V gene encodes CDR1 LGHNA and CDR2 YNFKEQ. This CDR3 spans 12 amino acids. V was shortened by 3 bases and J by 8 bases, with 8 bases between the two germline ends. The CDR3 loop reads CASSQGEDEQFF. Here the CDR3 DNA reads TGTGCCAGCAGCCAGGGGGAGGATGAGCAGTTCTTC.

The DNA for the CDR3 is TGCGCCAGCAGTGAGAACAGGGGTTCCTACGAGCAGTACTTC. Encoded protein: CASSENRGSYEQYF. The rearrangement uses TRBV10-1 and TRBJ2-7, with 7 bases matching TRBD1. CDR1 and CDR2 (germline): WNHNN, SYGVQD (reference sequence). This CDR3 spans 14 amino acids. Germline trimming cut 2 bases from V and 1 base from J; bases unmatched to any gene: 2.

This clone was detected only a few times. The genes are TRBV19 and TRBJ1-5; TRBD1 matches at 8 bases. Germline V gives CDR1 LNHDA, CDR2 SQIVND (reference sequence). The CDR3 has 13 residues. Trimming removed 7 bases from V and 1 base from J; junction bases left unmatched: 0. The CDR3: CASNRGSNQPQHF. The CDR3 bases are TGTGCCAGTAACAGGGGGAGCAATCAGCCCCAGCATTTT.

The V call is TRBV5-4, the J call TRBJ1-4, with 8 bases fitting TRBD1. CDR3 length: 15 amino acids. With 0 bases clipped from V and 7 bases from J, the junction kept 5 bases outside the gene matches. Germline values: CDR1 SGHNT, CDR2 YYREEE (reference sequence). CDR3 coding DNA: TGTGCCAGCAGCTTGGGGGGACAGGCCCGTGAAAAACTGTTTTTT. Translated: CASSLGGQAREKLFF.

The chain combines TRBV5-1 with TRBJ1-3, with D hard to call. In germline, CDR1 is SGHRS, CDR2 YFSETQ. The length of the CDR3 is 16 residues. Trimming took 0 bases from V and 0 from J, leaving 10 bases between them. The CDR3 DNA is TGCGCCAGCAGCTTGGGCGGCATGACCTCTGGAAACACCATATATTTT. Amino acids: CASSLGGMTSGNTIYF.

This chain uses TRBV5-5 with TRBJ1-3, with D possibly matching TRBD1 (5 bases). Trimming removed 7 bases at V and 0 bases at J, with 14 bases between. CDR1 is SGHKS, CDR2 YYEKEE, per germline (reference sequence). This CDR3 is built from 15 residues. CDR3 protein: CASRWGGVSGNTIYF. Here the CDR3 DNA reads TGTGCCAGCCGCTGGGGCGGGGTCTCTGGAAACACCATATATTTT.